A selection of T cell receptor beta chains follows, all from one sample in a study of CD8 T cells in Susac syndrome. One entry per CDR3 protein, called by TCRdb with MiXCR from the immunoSEQ multiplex PCR reads. The profile covers roughly 180,000 distinct CDR3 sequences, with approximately 93% appearing a single time and over 0.08% taken by the ten largest. Input material: CD4+ T cells from PBMCs. These receptor sequences come from a human donor with multiple sclerosis. CDR3s include the opening cysteine and the closing phenylalanine or tryptophan. The D gene is left open where the match is weak. For some rows the clone size is stated as once, few or many, or as a class when expanded; others skip it.

.	TRBV30	TRBJ1-1	.	TGTGCCTGGAGTAAAAACAGGGAAGCTTTCTTT	CAWSKNREAFF
.	TRBV24-1	TRBJ2-2	.	TGTGCCACCAGCCGGGAACTGGAGACCGGGGAGCTGTTTTTT	CATSRELETGELFF
.	TRBV24-1	TRBJ1-6	.	TGTGCCACCAGTGGATCGTCGGGGGTAAATTCACCCCTCCACTTT	CATSGSSGVNSPLHF
.	TRBV30	TRBJ1-1	.	TGTGCCTGGAGTCATACGACAGGCACCGTTCTCCCGAACACTGAAGCTTTCTTT	CAWSHTTGTVLPNTEAFF
TRBD1	TRBV5-1	TRBJ2-4	once	TGCACCAGCAGCTTCTGGACAGGTCCCAACGGGATTCAGTACTTC	CTSSFWTGPNGIQYF
TRBD2	TRBV19	TRBJ2-1	.	TGTGCCAGTAGTATTTTCTTCGGGGCGGGAGCTTTCAATGAGCAGTTCTTC	CASSIFFGAGAFNEQFF
TRBD1	TRBV20-1	TRBJ1-5	.	TGCAGTGCTGGAGACAGGGACAATCAGCCCCAGCATTTT	CSAGDRDNQPQHF
TRBD1	TRBV6-2/TRBV6-3	TRBJ2-7	.	TGTGCCAGCAGCGACAGGGTTTACGAGCAGTACTTC	CASSDRVYEQYF
.	TRBV18	TRBJ2-3	.	TGTGCCAGCTCTCAGGCCCTAGATACGCAGTATTTT	CASSQALDTQYF
.	TRBV7-9	TRBJ1-1	.	TGTGCCAGCAGCACCACAGCGAACACTGAAGCTTTCTTT	CASSTTANTEAFF
TRBD1	TRBV7-6	TRBJ2-7	.	TGTGCCAGCAGCTCGGGGACAGGGGCCGCCTACGAGCAGTACTTC	CASSSGTGAAYEQYF
TRBD2	TRBV6-5	TRBJ2-3	.	TGTGCCAGCAGTTACACCTTACTAGCGGGGGGCACAGATACGCAGTATTTT	CASSYTLLAGGTDTQYF
.	TRBV7-2	TRBJ1-2	once	TGTGCCAGCAGCTTAGCGGGGGCAGTGTTTGGCTACACCTTC	CASSLAGAVFGYTF
.	TRBV7-9	TRBJ1-3	.	TGTGCCAGCAGCCCGACGGGACATATCTCTGGAAACACCATATATTTT	CASSPTGHISGNTIYF
.	TRBV25-1	TRBJ1-4	.	TGTGCCAGCAGTGAATTAGGGCAGGGTACGAAGAATGAAAAACTGTTTTTT	CASSELGQGTKNEKLFF
.	TRBV18	TRBJ1-2	once	TGTGCCAGCTCACCCGGGGAGAACCATGGCTACACCTTC	CASSPGENHGYTF
.	TRBV27	TRBJ2-3	.	TGTGCCAGCAGTTTTGGACCACACACAGATACGCAGTATTTT	CASSFGPHTDTQYF
.	TRBV15	TRBJ2-1	.	TGTGCCACCAGCCCCCGGACTCCCCTAATGGAGCAGTTCTTC	CATSPRTPLMEQFF
.	TRBV24-1	TRBJ2-1	.	TGTGCCACCAGTGATTTCCAGCAATACAATGAGCAGTTCTTC	CATSDFQQYNEQFF
TRBD1	TRBV5-1	TRBJ2-2	.	TGCGCCAGCAGGACGACAGGGCTCGACACCGGGGAGCTGTTTTTT	CASRTTGLDTGELFF
TRBD1	TRBV20-1	TRBJ2-7	.	TGCAGTGCTCAAACAGGGGGCGGTTTCTACGAGCAGTACTTC	CSAQTGGGFYEQYF
.	TRBV2	TRBJ1-2	.	TGTGCCAGCAGTGTGAACAGATACTATGGCTACACCTTC	CASSVNRYYGYTF
TRBD2	TRBV7-3	TRBJ2-5	.	TGTGCCAGCAGCAAATCTAGCGGGGAGACCCAGTACTTC	CASSKSSGETQYF
.	TRBV20-1	TRBJ1-1	.	TGCAGTGCTAGTCGGGGGGGTGGGAGCACTGAAGCTTTCTTT	CSASRGGGSTEAFF
TRBD2	TRBV3-1	TRBJ2-5	.	TGTGCCAGCAGCCAAGACTCGGGACTAGTCAAGACCCAGTACTTC	CASSQDSGLVKTQYF
.	TRBV5-1	TRBJ2-7	once	TGCGCCAGCAGCCCGGGTTTTACCTACGAGCAGTACTTC	CASSPGFTYEQYF
.	TRBV6-5	TRBJ2-6	.	TGTGCCGCGGGATTCCGCTCTGGGGCCAACGTCCTGACTTTC	CAAGFRSGANVLTF
.	TRBV15	TRBJ2-7	.	TGTGCCACCAGCAGAGATAAAAGGGACGAGCAGTACTTC	CATSRDKRDEQYF
.	TRBV2	TRBJ1-1	once	TGTGCCAGCATAGGGCACCCGAACACTGAAGCTTTCTTT	CASIGHPNTEAFF
TRBD1	TRBV25-1	TRBJ1-2	.	TGTGCCAGCAGTGAACAGGGGGACTATGGCTACACCTTC	CASSEQGDYGYTF
.	TRBV12-3/TRBV12-4	TRBJ1-5	once	TGTGCCAGCAGTGTCCAGGCGGGGTACAATCAGCCCCAGCATTTT	CASSVQAGYNQPQHF
.	TRBV4-3	TRBJ2-2	.	TGCGCCAGCAGCCAAGAGGTCGGGACACAAAACACCGGGGAGCTGTTTTTT	CASSQEVGTQNTGELFF
.	TRBV12-3/TRBV12-4	TRBJ2-6	.	TGTGCCAGCAGTTTAGGGCGGCGCTCTGGGGCCAACGTCCTGACTTTC	CASSLGRRSGANVLTF
.	TRBV30	TRBJ1-2	.	TGTGCCTGGAGTGTTGAGTATGGCTACACCTTC	CAWSVEYGYTF
.	TRBV20-1	TRBJ1-2	.	TGCAGTGCACCGGACGAAAACTATGGCTACACCTTC	CSAPDENYGYTF
.	TRBV19	TRBJ2-3	.	TGTGCCAGTAGCCCGTCCGATAGCGCACTTTTAAGCACAGATACGCAGTATTTT	CASSPSDSALLSTDTQYF
TRBD1	TRBV20-1	TRBJ2-1	.	TGCAGTGCTAGAGATTTTTGGGTCAGGGGGCACTCCTACAATGAGCAGTTCTTC	CSARDFWVRGHSYNEQFF
.	TRBV10-2	TRBJ2-1	.	TGCGCCAGCAGTGGGGGTCTAGTAAGGCACAATGAGCAGTTCTTC	CASSGGLVRHNEQFF
.	TRBV19	TRBJ1-2	.	TGTGCCAGCAGGCCGGGACCGAATAACTATGGCTACACCTTC	CASRPGPNNYGYTF
.	TRBV28	TRBJ2-7	.	TGTGCCAGCAGTCCCCCAAGCCAGGGGACCTACTACGAGCAGTACTTC	CASSPPSQGTYYEQYF
TRBD2	TRBV20-1	TRBJ2-3	.	TGCAGTGCTAGTGGCCGGGATCCTGCGGGGAGGGGAGGGAGCACAGATACGCAGTATTTT	CSASGRDPAGRGGSTDTQYF